Presented here are 8 T cell receptor beta chains from one specimen sequenced in a study of T-cell reconstitution after alpha-beta-depleted transplantation in children (dated by TCRdb to the mid-2010s). In the paper's terms, the treatment or condition label means: allogeneic hematopoietic cell transplantation with graft depleted of TCRalphabeta T cells and CD19 B cells. Libraries were built with PCR. The sequencer listed for this sample is Illumina HiSeq 2500. TCR library preparation used molecular barcoding, with unique molecular identifiers applied to normalize quantification of the TCRbeta repertoire. TCRdb reran the public reads through fastp at Q25 and MiXCR, keeping productive beta chains. Each CDR3 protein appears once, grouped with its most common genes and DNA. A total of hundreds of thousands of distinct CDR3 sequences appear in this sample, 10% to 15% of them only once. The ten largest account for about 2.2% of the sample.

This specimen was PBMCs, mostly from graft donor cells, taken 360 days after TCRalphabeta/CD19-depleted stem cell transplant. All receptors come from a male patient younger than 18 who had a stem cell transplant for acute myeloid leukemia, so the T cells may come from the graft donor.

Ten or more counts support this clonotype. The rearrangement joins TRBV5-1 to TRBJ2-7; 7 bases are a match to TRBD1. Germline loops: CDR1 SGHRS, CDR2 YFSETQ. This CDR3 contains 14 residues. Germline trimming cut 1 base from V and 3 bases from J; bases unmatched to any gene: 4. CDR3: CASSLYRDSYEQYF. CDR3 nucleotides: TGCGCCAGCAGCTTGTACCGGGACAGCTACGAGCAGTACTTC. Full variable domain (missing parts from reference TRBV5-1 and TRBJ2-7): KAGVTQTPRYLIKTRGQQVTLSCSPISGHRSVSWYQQTPGQGLQFLFEYFSETQRNKGNFPGRFSGRQFSNSRSEMNVSTLELGDSALYLCASSLYRDSYEQYFGPGTRLTVT.

The J gene is TRBJ2-7, the V gene TRBV7-2, with D possibly being TRBD2 (5 bases). Germline V gene sequence: CDR1 SGHTA, CDR2 FQGNSA. CDR3 length: 14 amino acids. V lost 5 bases, J lost 4 bases, and 15 bases lay in between. The CDR3 sequence is CASSPRRSGYEQYF. Here the CDR3 DNA reads TGTGCCAGCAGCCCCCGTAGAAGCGGTTACGAGCAGTACTTC.

About this clonotype: The CDR3 does not close with the conserved phenylalanine or tryptophan, likely indicating a read error. The DNA is left out, because the CDR3 cannot be placed on it with certainty; the CDR3 is given as TCRdb lists it. V gene TRBV5-3 combines with J gene TRBJ1-5. TRBV5-3 is flagged as an ORF with uncertain function. The CDR3 comprises 10 residues, both ends counted. CDR3 loop: CARSLPSQPS.

This clonotype was picked up a small number of times. The CDR3 coding sequence is TGTGCCAGCAGCAAAGAAGGTCGGGGGCGGGAGGTCTCCTACGAGCAGTACTTC. This codes for CASSKEGRGREVSYEQYF. This rearrangement joins TRBV21-1 to TRBJ2-7; the tabulated D call, TRBD2, remains unverified against the DNA. TRBV21-1 is a pseudogene. CDR3 length equals 18 residues.

This chain uses TRBV7-9 with TRBJ2-1, with a possible D match to TRBD2 (5 bases). The CDR3 extends over 11 amino acids. Germline V gene lookup returns CDR1 SEHNR and CDR2 FQNEAQ (reference sequence). Trimming shortened V by 4 bases and J by 14 bases, and 12 bases separated the two germline ends. The CDR3: CASSSNPEEFF. For the CDR3, the DNA is TGTGCCAGCAGCTCGAATCCGGAGGAGTTCTTC.

CDR3 sequence: CASSLIPAGGRRMGYNEQFF. As DNA, the CDR3 is TGTGCCAGCAGCTTAATTCCGGCGGGAGGGCGGAGGATGGGGTACAATGAGCAGTTCTTC. The chain couples TRBV7-3 to TRBJ2-1; 9 bases map to TRBD2. Germline-derived CDR1 and CDR2 are SGHTA and FQGTGA. This CDR3 spans 20 amino acids. The V gene end was trimmed by 1 base and the J gene end by 4 bases; junction bases not matched to a gene: 17. Drawing the rest from reference TRBV7-3 and TRBJ2-1, the complete variable domain is GAGVSQTPSNKVTEKGKYVELRCDPISGHTALYWYRQSLGQGPEFLIYFQGTGAADDSGLPNDRFFAVRPEGSVSTLKIQRTERGDSAVYLCASSLIPAGGRRMGYNEQFFGPGTRLTVL.

This clonotype was counted ten times or more. The chain employs TRBV6-5 and TRBJ2-1; 7 positions match TRBD2. The ends lost 4 bases at V and 5 bases at J; junction bases unmatched: 8. CDR1 and CDR2 (germline): MNHEY, SVGAGI. The length of the CDR3 is 15 residues. The CDR3: CASSLGEGRHNEQFF. DNA for the CDR3: TGTGCCAGCAGTTTGGGGGAGGGCCGTCACAATGAGCAGTTCTTC.

V and J are TRBV6-2 or TRBV6-3 and TRBJ2-7; 11 bases are a match to TRBD2. The CDR3 has 18 residues. The ends lost 2 bases at V and 0 bases at J; junction bases unmatched: 9. The germline V gene has CDR1 MNHEY and CDR2 SVGEGT. The CDR3 coding sequence is TGTGCCAGCAGTTACCGACCCGGGACTAGCGGACCCTCCTACGAGCAGTACTTC. Amino acids: CASSYRPGTSGPSYEQYF.